Detailed here is one TCR beta chain. Only a few counts were recorded for this clonotype. Its antigen is still unknown. Base qualities are not recorded, but no much larger clone differs from it by a single base. This sample was taken from a study of identical twins (dated by TCRdb to the mid-2010s). About the full investigation: To test whether fetal clonotypes persist, this study deep-sequenced TCR alpha and beta repertoires from monozygotic twins, from unrelated adults of various ages, and from cord blood. To rule out contamination, the twin experiments were replicated at different times with different library preparation protocols. What the study reported, not specific to this receptor: Zero-insertion analyses could be partly confounded by invariant T cells such as MAIT and iNKT, though diverse VJ usage argued against such confounding for most clonotypes. The excess sharing between twins in beta out-of-frame sequences was weaker because fewer shared sequences reduced the signal-to-noise ratio. Because the same donors could not be followed over many years, the conclusions depended on cross-sectional statistical analysis. Out-of-frame TCR alpha sharing in monozygotic twins was systematically underestimated by recombination models, whereas sharing between unrelated individuals was in agreement with the recombination models. Fewer insertions were carried by abundant cord blood beta clonotypes, a similar but weaker trend appeared in young adult naive repertoires, and no such trend appeared in memory repertoires. Out-of-frame TCR alpha sequences shared between twins showed an excess of low generation-probability sequences compared with coincidental sharing between unrelated individuals.

Inclusive of the bounding cysteine and phenylalanine, the CDR3 is 16 residues long. CDR3 DNA only is kept here, 48 bases in frame from base 1. V lost 3 bases and J lost 5 bases; the stretch between them is 19 bases long. Via the germline V gene, CDR1 is MNHEY and CDR2 SVGAGI. The library relied on 5' RACE. This sample was sequenced with an Illumina HiSeq 2000. A universal primer binding site was added through template switching, and the final cDNA carried a unique molecular identifier so that TCR cDNA molecules could be counted accurately. Specific primers in the conserved constant-segment region were used to synthesize first-strand cDNA for the TCR alpha and beta chains. To control for contamination, every cDNA library carried two barcodes: a SMART-Mk sample barcode plus Illumina barcodes. Two successive PCR steps introduced TruSeq adapter sequences along with Illumina sample barcodes. The TCR alpha and beta cDNA libraries were sequenced on the Illumina HiSeq platform using custom primers. The paper's processing steps were these. MiGEC processed the raw reads to extract unique molecular identifiers, while MiXCR was used to determine the CDR3 positions. For each individual, recombination models were inferred using an EM algorithm with the repgenHMM and IGoR tools. Shared clonotypes were analyzed with the tcR package in R, and sharing was normalized by the product of cloneset sizes. To study raw recombination free of thymic and clonal selection effects, out-of-frame nonproductive sequences were analyzed. Through fastp at Q25 and MiXCR, TCRdb rebuilt clones from the public reads, retaining in-frame beta chains. Every entry covers one CDR3 protein and lists the most common genes and DNA from its rows. The V and J calls reflect TCRdb's pipeline rather than the authors' work. For this sample there are 750,000 to 950,000 distinct CDR3 sequences; around 12% appear just once. 1.5% to 2% of the sample belongs to the ten largest clones.

Every donor in the study was a healthy Caucasian. The twin cohort consisted of three pairs of female monozygotic twins, all aged about 18 to 30 years. Peripheral blood mononuclear cells were the source from which RNA for the TCR libraries was isolated. These data also formed part of another study, on yellow fever vaccine responses in identical twins. The second investigation adds: The T cell response to vaccination in identical twins was reported by the authors to appear partly convergent and partly personalized. Focusing on identical twins, the study followed the T cell clones that responded to the vaccine, and did so with precision.

What was sequenced was PBMCs. Here the chain combines TRBV6-5 and TRBJ2-5, with TRBD2 perhaps the D gene, on 5 matching bases. This sequence originates from a woman aged 18 to 35 in good health. CDR3 sequence: CASSYRAGYYAETQYF. The DNA reads as follows: TGTGCCAGCAGTTATAGGGCGGGTTATTATGCTGAGACCCAGTACTTC.